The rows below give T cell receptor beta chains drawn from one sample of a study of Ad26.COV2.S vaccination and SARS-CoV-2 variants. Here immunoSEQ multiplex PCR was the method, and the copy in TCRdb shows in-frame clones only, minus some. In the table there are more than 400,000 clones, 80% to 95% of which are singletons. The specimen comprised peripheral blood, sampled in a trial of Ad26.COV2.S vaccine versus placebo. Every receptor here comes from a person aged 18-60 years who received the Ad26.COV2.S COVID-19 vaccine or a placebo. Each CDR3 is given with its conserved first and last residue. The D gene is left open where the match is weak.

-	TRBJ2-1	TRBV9	CASSVAVRGRNEQFF	TGTGCCAGCAGCGTAGCGGTTCGGGGTCGCAATGAGCAGTTCTTC
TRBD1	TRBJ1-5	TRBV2	CASSEGQTGDVRYQPQHF	TGTGCCAGCAGTGAGGGGCAGACAGGGGATGTTCGGTATCAGCCCCAGCATTTT
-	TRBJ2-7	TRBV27	CASSLIGATYEQYF	TGTGCCAGCAGTTTAATTGGGGCTACCTACGAGCAGTACTTC
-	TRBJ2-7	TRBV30	CAWLQGVYEQYF	TGTGCCTGGTTACAGGGTGTCTACGAGCAGTACTTC
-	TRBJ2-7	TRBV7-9	CASSLLGVYEQYF	TGTGCCAGCAGCTTATTAGGGGTTTACGAGCAGTACTTC
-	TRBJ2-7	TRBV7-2	CASSFSQGGPYEQYF	TGTGCCAGCAGCTTTAGCCAGGGGGGACCCTACGAGCAGTACTTC
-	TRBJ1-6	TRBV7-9	CASSNRDHSPLHF	TGTGCCAGCAGTAACAGGGACCATTCACCCCTCCACTTT
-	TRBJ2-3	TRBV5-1	CASSYPGRTDTQYF	TGCGCCAGCAGCTACCCGGGCCGCACAGATACGCAGTATTTT
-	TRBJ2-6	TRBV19	CARLRNHSGANVLTF	TGTGCCAGACTCAGGAACCACTCTGGGGCCAACGTCCTGACTTTC
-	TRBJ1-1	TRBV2	CASSEAGQTEAFF	TGTGCCAGCAGTGAAGCAGGGCAAACTGAAGCTTTCTTT
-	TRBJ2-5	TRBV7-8	CASSYISVRVEETQYF	TGTGCCAGCAGCTACATTAGTGTGCGGGTTGAAGAGACCCAGTACTTC
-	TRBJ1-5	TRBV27	CASSSGTNSNQPQHF	TGTGCCAGCAGTTCCGGGACCAATAGCAATCAGCCCCAGCATTTT
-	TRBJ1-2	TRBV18	CASSGQRSYGYTF	TGTGCCAGCTCAGGACAGCGCTCCTATGGCTACACCTTC
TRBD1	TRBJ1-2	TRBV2	CASRDTGTGYLKEGYTF	TGTGCCAGCAGGGACACCGGGACAGGGTACCTCAAGGAGGGCTACACCTTC
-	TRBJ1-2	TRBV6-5	CASSRQESNYGYTF	TGTGCCAGCAGCAGACAGGAGTCTAACTATGGCTACACCTTC
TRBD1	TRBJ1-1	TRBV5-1	CASSGQGANTEAFF	TGCGCCAGCAGCGGACAGGGGGCCAACACTGAAGCTTTCTTT
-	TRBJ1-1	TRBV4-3	CASSQVAGVTEAFF	TGCGCCAGCAGCCAAGTTGCTGGGGTCACTGAAGCTTTCTTT
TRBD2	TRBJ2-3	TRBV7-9	CASSRGGSTDTQYF	TGTGCCAGCAGCCGCGGGGGTAGCACAGATACGCAGTATTTT
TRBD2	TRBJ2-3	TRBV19	CASSTLGTSASDTQYF	TGTGCCAGTAGTACCCTTGGGACTAGCGCCTCAGATACGCAGTATTTT
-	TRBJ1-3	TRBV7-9	CASSLGGVGSGNTIYF	TGTGCCAGCAGCTTAGGGGGGGTCGGCTCTGGAAACACCATATATTTT
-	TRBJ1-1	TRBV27	CASSFGETTEAFF	TGTGCCAGCAGTTTCGGGGAGACCACTGAAGCTTTCTTT
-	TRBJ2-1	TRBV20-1	CSASSGGAGLSYNEQFF	TGCAGTGCTAGTAGTGGCGGGGCCGGCCTCTCCTACAATGAGCAGTTCTTC
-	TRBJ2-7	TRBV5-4	CASSLGGGHDEQYF	TGTGCCAGCAGCTTGGGCGGGGGCCACGACGAGCAGTACTTC
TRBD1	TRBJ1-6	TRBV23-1	CASRPGQGQENSPLHF	TGCGCCAGCAGACCGGGACAGGGTCAAGAGAATTCACCCCTCCACTTT